This is a list of T cell receptor beta chains from one sample in a study of spatial heterogeneity in lung cancer. TCRdb fed the 5' RACE reads into MiXCR, producing one record per CDR3 protein. This sample has some 40,000 distinct CDR3 sequences; 3.1% occur once, and the top ten carry 30% to 45%. Here the sequenced sample was normal lung tissue next to the tumor, taken at surgery. These TCRs come from a male donor with early-stage non-small cell lung cancer. The CDR3 runs from the conserved cysteine through the conserved F or W. D genes are given only for firm matches. Expanded clones are given a class, and other clones once, few, many or no size at all.

V,D,J,size,CDR3,DNA
TRBV7-2,NA,TRBJ2-4,many,CASSLSAGENIQYF,TGTGCCAGCAGCTTAAGCGCAGGGGAAAACATTCAGTACTTC
TRBV15,TRBD2,TRBJ2-2,NA,CATSKGTSGGYTGELFF,TGTGCCACCAGCAAGGGGACTAGCGGAGGGTACACCGGGGAGCTGTTTTTT
TRBV29-1,NA,TRBJ2-5,many,CSVLVNSQETQYF,TGCAGCGTTCTCGTTAATTCACAAGAGACCCAGTACTTC
TRBV5-1,TRBD2,TRBJ2-3,few,CASSWGGRASDTQYF,TGCGCCAGCAGCTGGGGCGGGAGGGCCTCAGATACGCAGTATTTT
TRBV30,TRBD2,TRBJ2-3,many,CAWSVRAGVIDTQYF,TGTGCCTGGAGTGTACGGGCGGGAGTCATAGATACGCAGTATTTT
TRBV6-2/TRBV6-3,NA,TRBJ2-7,NA,CASLPGLGKYEQYF,TGTGCCAGCCTACCGGGGCTAGGAAAGTACGAGCAGTACTTC
TRBV12-3/TRBV12-4,NA,TRBJ2-1,many,CASSPPWGEQFF,TGTGCCAGCAGTCCTCCATGGGGTGAGCAGTTCTTC
TRBV6-5,NA,TRBJ1-5,many,CASSTALNQPQHF,TGTGCCAGCAGTACGGCGCTTAATCAGCCCCAGCATTTT
TRBV5-1,NA,TRBJ2-3,many,CASSPKRTAFSTDTQYF,TGCGCCAGCAGCCCCAAACGGACAGCCTTTAGCACAGATACGCAGTATTTT
TRBV3-1,NA,TRBJ1-1,many,CASSQDQGRVTEAFF,TGTGCCAGCAGCCAAGATCAGGGAAGGGTCACTGAAGCTTTCTTT
TRBV20-1,NA,TRBJ1-1,many,CSARGGAQNTEAFF,TGCAGTGCTAGAGGGGGGGCGCAGAACACTGAAGCTTTCTTT
TRBV27,NA,TRBJ1-2,many,CASSLHNPRLNYGYTF,TGTGCCAGCAGTTTACACAACCCCAGATTAAACTATGGCTACACCTTC
TRBV5-1,NA,TRBJ1-1,many,CASSLVSGTEAFF,TGCGCCAGCAGCTTGGTCTCGGGGACTGAAGCTTTCTTT
TRBV5-8,NA,TRBJ2-5,few,CASRAEYQETQYF,TGTGCCAGCCGCGCGGAGTACCAAGAGACCCAGTACTTC
TRBV4-2,NA,TRBJ1-1,many,CASSQEGLEQGVAFF,TGTGCCAGCAGCCAAGAGGGCCTTGAACAGGGTGTGGCTTTCTTT
TRBV3-1,TRBD1,TRBJ1-5,many,CASSHGQGIQPQHF,TGTGCCAGCAGCCACGGACAGGGGATTCAGCCCCAGCATTTT
TRBV29-1,NA,TRBJ1-2,few,CSTFGAGHPADYTF,TGCAGCACCTTCGGGGCAGGACACCCCGCGGACTACACCTTC
TRBV28,NA,TRBJ2-3,many,CASVERADTQYF,TGTGCCAGCGTTGAACGGGCAGATACGCAGTATTTT
TRBV9,NA,TRBJ1-6,many,CASSVAYRVEDSPLHF,TGTGCCAGCAGCGTAGCTTACCGGGTAGAAGATTCACCCCTCCACTTT
TRBV6-1,NA,TRBJ2-7,many,CASSYNSEQYF,TGTGCCAGCAGCTACAACAGTGAGCAGTACTTC
TRBV5-1,TRBD2,TRBJ2-1,many,CASKIAGSDEQFF,TGCGCCAGCAAAATAGCGGGATCGGATGAGCAGTTCTTC
TRBV10-3,NA,TRBJ2-5,many,CAISESDQETQYF,TGTGCCATCAGTGAGTCAGACCAAGAGACCCAGTACTTC
TRBV4-1,TRBD2,TRBJ2-5,few,CASRLSGVLPQETQYF,TGCGCCAGCAGACTAAGCGGGGTACTCCCCCAAGAGACCCAGTACTTC